One and the same sample provided the 14 T cell receptor beta chains below, sequenced in a study of technical replicates of blood from four donors. Some clones are missing from TCRdb's copy, which holds only in-frame ones; the method was immunoSEQ multiplex PCR. The data contain about 80,000 clones, approximately 93% of them singletons. Sequencing used T cells isolated from PBMCs. All receptors come from a human donor in good health.

V and J are TRBV4-1 and TRBJ2-1; D is unclear. Trimming pared 4 bases from V and 5 bases from J, leaving 12 bases between. This CDR3 has 14 amino acids. The germline gives CDR1 MGHRA, CDR2 YSYEKL. For the CDR3, the DNA is TGCGCCAGCAGCCGTCTTCCTATCGACAATGAGCAGTTCTTC. The encoded protein is CASSRLPIDNEQFF.

This clone appeared a single time. The chain has TRBV4-1 and TRBJ2-1, with 7 bases matching TRBD1. The V and J ends lost 0 bases and 6 bases, in that order; junction bases with no gene match: 11. The CDR3 spans 17 residues. Germline lookup yields CDR1 MGHRA and CDR2 YSYEKL. The CDR3 loop reads CASSQESHRGNSNEQFF. DNA for the CDR3: TGCGCCAGCAGCCAAGAATCCCACAGGGGTAATAGCAATGAGCAGTTCTTC.

The V call is TRBV4-2, the J call TRBJ2-2; 8 bases fit TRBD2. After removal of 0 bases from V and 4 bases from J, the junction contained 7 bases not matched to a gene. This CDR3 comprises 17 residues. CDR1 is LGHNA and CDR2 is YNFKEQ in the germline V gene. The CDR3 nucleotides read TGTGCCAGCAGCCAAGATAGGAGCGGGAGTTCCACCGGGGAGCTGTTTTTT. Its protein product is CASSQDRSGSSTGELFF.

The chain joins TRBV6-1 to TRBJ1-2, with D possibly TRBD1 on 6 matching bases. The V gene's germline CDR1 is MNHNS and CDR2 SASEGT. V shed 2 bases and J shed 6 bases, with 10 bases lying between them. The CDR3 has 13 amino acids. The DNA of the CDR3 is TGTGCCAGCAGTGAACTACAGGGAAATGGCTACACCTTC. It encodes CASSELQGNGYTF.

The chain is built from TRBV5-4 and TRBJ2-3; a possible D gene is TRBD1 (5 bases). Germline V gene sequence: CDR1 SGHNT, CDR2 YYREEE (reference sequence). V lost 3 bases to trimming and J lost 2 bases, with 10 bases between them. The CDR3 runs to 14 residues. The CDR3 loop reads CASSSRVVTDTQYF. For the CDR3, the DNA is TGTGCCAGCAGCTCCAGGGTTGTCACAGATACGCAGTATTTT.

The chain joins TRBV28 to TRBJ1-1; 7 nucleotides line up with TRBD1. The trim removed 5 bases at V and 2 bases at J, leaving 5 bases unmatched. Germline V gene lookup returns CDR1 MDHEN and CDR2 SYDVKM. This CDR3 is 14 amino acids long. The chain's CDR3 is CASSPGQVNTEAFF. CDR3 DNA sequence: TGTGCCAGCAGTCCCGGACAGGTCAACACTGAAGCTTTCTTT.

The chain employs TRBV27 and TRBJ1-5; D uncertain. CDR1 is MNHEY, CDR2 SMNVEV, per germline (reference sequence). The V end lost 3 bases, the J end lost 5 bases, and 8 bases lay between the germline ends. The CDR3 length is 13 residues. The CDR3 sequence is CASSLAEDQPQHF. DNA of the CDR3: TGTGCCAGCAGTTTGGCGGAAGATCAGCCCCAGCATTTT.

The CDR3 reads CASSPQTGGNTIYF. Here the CDR3 DNA reads TGCGCCAGCAGCCCCCAGACGGGTGGAAACACCATATATTTT. The V gene is TRBV5-1, the J gene TRBJ1-3, with D hard to call. CDR1 and CDR2 (germline): SGHRS, YFSETQ. This CDR3 region has 14 residues. V was clipped by 4 bases and J by 3 bases, with 11 bases between them. Full variable domain (outside the CDR3, taken from reference TRBV5-1 and TRBJ1-3): KAGVTQTPRYLIKTRGQQVTLSCSPISGHRSVSWYQQTPGQGLQFLFEYFSETQRNKGNFPGRFSGRQFSNSRSEMNVSTLELGDSALYLCASSPQTGGNTIYFGEGSWLTVV.

The chain couples TRBV27 to TRBJ2-5; the match to TRBD2 covers 13 bases. Trimming took 10 bases from V and 5 from J; bases not matched to a gene: 10. In germline, CDR1 is MNHEY, CDR2 SMNVEV (reference sequence). The CDR3 contains 15 residues. CDR3 sequence: CATSPQTSGRETQYF. CDR3 nucleotide sequence: TGTGCCACCTCGCCTCAGACTAGCGGGAGGGAGACCCAGTACTTC.

This clone appeared a few times. The rearrangement links TRBV30 to TRBJ1-5, with 9 bases lining up with TRBD1. J gave up 5 bases and V 2 bases, and 10 bases lay outside the gene matches. Germline CDR1 is GTSNPN and CDR2 is SVGIG (reference sequence). The CDR3 spans 16 residues. The CDR3: CAWSHSTGGFYQPQHF. The CDR3 DNA reads as TGTGCCTGGAGTCATTCGACAGGGGGGTTTTATCAGCCCCAGCATTTT.

The V gene is TRBV28, the J gene TRBJ2-7; the match to TRBD2 covers 9 bases. This CDR3 is built from 14 residues. Germline V gene data show CDR1 as MDHEN and CDR2 as SYDVKM. J gave up 4 bases and V 5 bases, and 6 bases lay outside the gene matches. The CDR3 here is CASSPGLALYEQYF. In DNA form, the CDR3 reads TGTGCCAGCAGTCCGGGACTAGCCTTATACGAGCAGTACTTC. Looking up the rest from reference TRBV28 and TRBJ2-7 gives the full variable domain: DVKVTQSSRYLVKRTGEKVFLECVQDMDHENMFWYRQDPGLGLRLIYFSYDVKMKEKGDIPEGYSVSREKKERFSLILESASTNQTSMYLCASSPGLALYEQYFGPGTRLTVT.

The CDR3 coding sequence is TGTGCCAGTAACACAGGGGGCCGTGGCTACACCTTC. This sequence encodes CASNTGGRGYTF. The V gene is TRBV19, the J gene TRBJ1-2; 9 bases line up with TRBD1. Germline V gene lookup returns CDR1 LNHDA and CDR2 SQIVND (reference sequence). The CDR3 sequence is 12 residues long. J was trimmed by 7 bases and V by 7 bases; bases with no gene match: 4.

The J gene is TRBJ1-3, the V gene TRBV5-1, with D tentatively TRBD1 (5 bases). V was shortened by 4 bases and J by 0 bases, with 5 bases between the two germline ends. Germline loops: CDR1 SGHRS, CDR2 YFSETQ. This CDR3 region has 13 residues. CDR3 nucleotide sequence: TGCGCCAGCAGCCAGGGCTCTGGAAACACCATATATTTT. This sequence encodes CASSQGSGNTIYF.

CDR3 protein: CASSSRLQGVREQYF. CDR3 sequence (DNA): TGTGCCAGCAGCTCGAGGTTGCAGGGGGTGCGCGAGCAGTACTTC. The chain joins TRBV11-2 to TRBJ2-7, with 7 bases identical to TRBD1. The J segment lost 6 bases and the V segment lost 4 bases, leaving 12 bases of the junction unmatched. CDR1 SGHAT and CDR2 FQNNGV come from the germline V gene. The CDR3 loop spans 15 amino acids.